What follows are 28 T cell receptor beta chains derived from one specimen sequenced in a study of blood T cell repertoires in COVID-19. Sequencing was performed with immunoSEQ multiplex PCR; in TCRdb, only in-frame clones are kept and a portion is missing. Found here are 100,000 to 150,000 clones, roughly four fifths of them singletons; the top ten hold 3.5% to 4%. Sequenced sample: peripheral blood. The receptors shown here come from a woman in her forties or fifties with acute or convalescent COVID-19.

This rearrangement joins TRBV2 to TRBJ1-1, with D uncertain. Germline V gene data show CDR1 as SNHLY and CDR2 as FYNNEI. This CDR3 is built from 14 residues. Trimming left V 2 bases short and J 1 base short, with 8 bases between. The CDR3 DNA is TGTGCCAGCAGTGAACGGCAGCGGAACACTGAAGCTTTCTTT. It yields the protein CASSERQRNTEAFF.

The CDR3: CASSLSGGNAGYGYTF. The CDR3, as DNA: TGCGCCAGCAGCTTGTCTGGGGGGAATGCAGGCTATGGCTACACCTTC. The rearrangement links TRBV5-1 to TRBJ1-2; a possible D gene is TRBD1 (5 bases). The length of the CDR3 is 16 residues. CDR1 is SGHRS and CDR2 is YFSETQ in the germline V gene. V was trimmed by 1 base and J by 4 bases, leaving 17 bases between them.

The count of this clone is one. Other DNA sequences within the sample encode an identical CDR3. The chain is built from TRBV12-3 or TRBV12-4 and TRBJ1-1, with D possibly TRBD1 on 6 matching bases. The CDR3 totals 11 residues. V was cut by 8 bases and J by 8 bases, with 12 bases left in between. The CDR3 region has the DNA TGTGCCAGCTCTCGGGGGGCGGAAGCTTTCTTT. It translates to CASSRGAEAFF.

V gene TRBV5-4 combines with J gene TRBJ2-1, with a weak D call TRBD2 (5 bases). The CDR3 runs 13 residues. Germline CDR1 and CDR2: SGHNT and YYREEE (reference sequence). V dropped 4 bases and J dropped 7 bases, with 12 bases sitting between them. Written as DNA, the CDR3 is TGTGCCAGCAGCGGAGGAACAGAGAATGAGCAGTTCTTC. This sequence encodes CASSGGTENEQFF.

V is TRBV10-1 and J is TRBJ1-2; TRBD1 aligns across 11 bases. The germline gives CDR1 WNHNN, CDR2 SYGVQD (reference sequence). The CDR3 is 16 residues long. The V and J ends lost 3 bases and 8 bases, in that order; junction bases with no gene match: 11. The CDR3 sequence is CASSERRDRGFEGYTF. The CDR3 DNA reads as TGCGCCAGCAGTGAAAGGAGGGACAGGGGGTTCGAAGGCTACACCTTC.

V usage is TRBV27 and J usage is TRBJ2-1, with 9 bases identical to TRBD2. The CDR3 is made up of 13 amino acids. CDR1 MNHEY and CDR2 SMNVEV come from the germline V gene (reference sequence). Germline trimming cut 4 bases from V and 9 bases from J; bases unmatched to any gene: 4. CDR3 bases: TGTGCCAGCAGTTGGGCTAGCGGGGTTGAGCAGTTCTTC. Its protein is CASSWASGVEQFF.

This chain links TRBV10-3 with TRBJ2-3, with D possibly TRBD2 on 6 matching bases. V was pared by 4 bases and J by 2 bases, with 19 bases between. Germline V gives CDR1 ENHRY, CDR2 SYGVKD. This CDR3 has 17 amino acids. CDR3 loop: CAISGAWGDHLTDTQYF. CDR3 coding DNA: TGTGCCATCAGTGGAGCTTGGGGGGACCACCTCACAGATACGCAGTATTTT.

The chain couples TRBV12-5 to TRBJ1-1, with 9 bases matching TRBD1. Germline V gives CDR1 LGHNT, CDR2 FRNRAP. The trim removed 6 bases at V and 6 bases at J, leaving 5 bases unmatched. This CDR3 region has 13 residues. The CDR3 DNA reads as TGTGCTAGTGGCCGGGACAGGGTCCCTGAAGCTTTCTTT. Protein: CASGRDRVPEAFF.

The chain employs TRBV2 and TRBJ2-7; 9 bases fit TRBD1. The germline V gene encodes CDR1 SNHLY and CDR2 FYNNEI. The CDR3 runs 14 residues. The J segment lost 0 bases and the V segment lost 4 bases, leaving 1 base of the junction unmatched. The CDR3 loop is CASSGQGGSYEQYF. For the CDR3, the DNA is TGTGCCAGCAGTGGACAGGGGGGCTCCTACGAGCAGTACTTC.

This sequence joins TRBV5-4 and TRBJ1-6; D call uncertain. CDR1 is SGHNT, CDR2 YYREEE, per germline (reference sequence). Trimming cost V 0 bases and J 1 base, with 5 bases left between them. This CDR3 contains 15 residues. CDR3 sequence: CASSLGGSYNSPLHF. The CDR3 coding sequence is TGTGCCAGCAGCTTGGGCGGGTCCTATAATTCACCCCTCCACTTT.

CDR3: CSVVNPGQGMETQYF. DNA for the CDR3: TGCAGCGTCGTAAATCCGGGACAGGGGATGGAGACCCAGTACTTC. The genes are TRBV29-1 and TRBJ2-5; TRBD1 aligns across 10 bases. The V gene end was trimmed by 6 bases and the J gene end by 5 bases; junction bases not matched to a gene: 12. Germline V gene sequence: CDR1 SQVTM, CDR2 ANQGSEA. The CDR3 runs to 15 residues.

Concerning this clone: An end of the junction does not agree with germline; a read error may underlie this. The chain employs TRBV7-7 and TRBJ2-7; weak D call: TRBD2 (6 bases). The germline CDR1 and CDR2 sequences are SSHAT and FNYEAQ (reference sequence). The length of the CDR3 is 15 residues. The CDR3 loop reads CASSPSDSGSYEQYF. In DNA form, the CDR3 reads TGTGCTAGCAGCCCCTCCGATAGCGGTTCCTACGAGCAGTACTTC.

This clone was counted between two and nine times. This rearrangement joins TRBV4-2 to TRBJ2-3, with D possibly TRBD1 on 7 matching bases. The CDR3 is 15 residues long. Trimming removed 0 bases at V and 3 bases at J, with 10 bases between. Germline CDR1 reads LGHNA; CDR2 reads YNFKEQ. This chain's CDR3 is CASSQEQGGTDTQYF. The CDR3 DNA follows: TGTGCCAGCAGCCAAGAGCAGGGGGGAACAGATACGCAGTATTTT.

DNA of the CDR3: TGTGCCAGCAGCTTAAACGCGGGCGGCCTCAATGAGCAGTTCTTC. Translated, it gives CASSLNAGGLNEQFF. The V and J genes are TRBV7-8 and TRBJ2-1; weak D call: TRBD2 (5 bases). V was pared by 2 bases and J by 6 bases, with 14 bases between. This CDR3 is 15 amino acids long. Per germline, CDR1 SGHVS and CDR2 FQNEAQ.

V and J are TRBV3-1 (or the pseudogene TRBV3-2) and TRBJ2-7; tentatively, D is TRBD2 (6 bases). CDR1 and CDR2 (germline): LGHDT, YNNKEL (reference sequence). V was cut by 4 bases and J by 6 bases, with 16 bases left in between. The CDR3 runs to 14 residues. The CDR3 is CASSPSGLAFEQYF. The CDR3, as DNA: TGTGCCAGCAGCCCATCCGGGCTAGCGTTCGAGCAGTACTTC.

The chain employs TRBV4-1 and TRBJ1-5; perhaps TRBD1 as D (6 bases). The CDR3 covers 16 residues. V lost 3 bases and J lost 5, with 17 bases in between. Germline loops: CDR1 MGHRA, CDR2 YSYEKL. The CDR3 spells CASSQEFLQGYQPQHF. The CDR3 DNA is TGCGCCAGCAGCCAGGAATTCTTACAGGGTTATCAGCCCCAGCATTTT.

This clone is a singleton in its sample. This rearrangement joins TRBV6-5 to TRBJ2-5, with D unclear. Germline CDR1 and CDR2: MNHEY and SVGAGI. CDR3 size: 15 residues. The V end lost 0 bases, the J end lost 0 bases, and 8 bases lay between the germline ends. In nucleotides, the CDR3 is TGTGCCAGCAGTTACTCTTCCGTGTACCAAGAGACCCAGTACTTC. It encodes CASSYSSVYQETQYF.

The CDR3: CAAPGAGGNTIYF. The CDR3 DNA sequence: TGTGCCGCACCCGGCGCAGGTGGAAACACCATATATTTT. The V and J genes are TRBV30 and TRBJ1-3; D remains unclear. Germline CDR1 is GTSNPN and CDR2 is SVGIG (reference sequence). Trimming removed 8 bases from V and 3 bases from J, with 14 bases in between. The length of the CDR3 is 13 residues.

The J gene is TRBJ1-1, the V gene TRBV5-4; D ambiguous. V lost 0 bases and J lost 5, with 8 bases in between. The CDR3 length is 13 residues. Per the germline V gene, CDR1 is SGHNT and CDR2 is YYREEE (reference sequence). This CDR3 is CASSLAPGTEAFF. The CDR3 coding sequence is TGTGCCAGCAGCTTGGCCCCAGGTACTGAAGCTTTCTTT.

In this sample, this clone turned up a few times. The chain has TRBV13 and TRBJ1-1; unclear D gene. The CDR3 extends over 13 amino acids. Per germline, CDR1 PRHDT and CDR2 FYEKMQ (reference sequence). Trimming removed 0 bases from V and 2 bases from J, with 4 bases in between. The CDR3 protein is CASSLGQNTEAFF. The CDR3 DNA follows: TGTGCCAGCAGCTTAGGCCAAAACACTGAAGCTTTCTTT.

The chain is built from TRBV25-1 and TRBJ2-4; 13 positions match TRBD2. CDR1 is MGHDK, CDR2 SYGVNS, per germline. J was trimmed by 7 bases and V by 7 bases; bases with no gene match: 16. The length of the CDR3 is 18 residues. The CDR3 reads CASIGGGTSGNRRNIQYF. In nucleotides, the CDR3 is TGTGCCAGCATCGGTGGCGGGACTAGCGGGAATCGAAGGAACATTCAGTACTTC.

V and J are TRBV5-1 and TRBJ2-1, with D possibly TRBD1 on 5 matching bases. The germline V gene has CDR1 SGHRS and CDR2 YFSETQ. V gave up 0 bases and J gave up 4 bases, with 14 bases separating them. The CDR3 consists of 16 residues. As DNA, the CDR3 is TGCGCCAGCAGCTTGGTCGAGACAGACCCATACAATGAGCAGTTCTTC. This gives the protein CASSLVETDPYNEQFF.

J is TRBJ1-1 and V is TRBV4-1; D might be TRBD1 (6 bases). CDR1 is MGHRA, CDR2 YSYEKL, per germline. This CDR3 comprises 16 residues. V was clipped by 3 bases and J by 2 bases, with 16 bases between them. CDR3 protein: CASSQATGKSNTEAFF. CDR3 bases: TGCGCCAGCAGCCAGGCAACAGGGAAATCCAACACTGAAGCTTTCTTT.

J is TRBJ1-5 and V is TRBV6-1; D uncertain. V lost 1 base and J 2 bases, leaving 9 bases between the germline ends. CDR1 and CDR2 from the germline V gene are MNHNS and SASEGT. This CDR3 region has 15 residues. DNA for the CDR3: TGTGCCAGCAGTGAAGGGGAGGGAGGCAATCAGCCCCAGCATTTT. Protein: CASSEGEGGNQPQHF.

The CDR3 coding sequence is TGTGCCAGCAGTGAAGGGCAGGCTATGACCGGGGAGCTGTTTTTT. Translation gives CASSEGQAMTGELFF. The chain is built from TRBV2 and TRBJ2-2; no firm D call. Trimming removed 1 base from V and 5 bases from J, with 11 bases in between. In germline, CDR1 is SNHLY, CDR2 FYNNEI. The CDR3 is made up of 15 amino acids.

The chain combines TRBV18 with TRBJ1-4, with D maybe TRBD1 (5 bases). The CDR3 sequence is 16 residues long. The germline V and J ends were trimmed by 1 base and 1 base, with 10 bases remaining between them. Germline CDR1 and CDR2: KGHSH and LQKENI. In nucleotides, the CDR3 is TGTGCCAGCTCACCACAGAGGACACAAACTAATGAAAAACTGTTTTTT. Translation gives CASSPQRTQTNEKLFF.

The chain is built from TRBV28 and TRBJ2-1; TRBD1 matches at 7 bases. The germline CDR1 and CDR2 sequences are MDHEN and SYDVKM. V trimming: 5 bases; J trimming: 7 bases; junction bases outside the gene matches: 14. CDR3 length: 16 residues. CDR3 bases: TGTGCCAGCAGTCCGACAGGGAGAAGGTTTACGAATGAGCAGTTCTTC. As protein: CASSPTGRRFTNEQFF.

The chain uses TRBV7-2 and TRBJ2-5, with D perhaps matching TRBD1 (5 bases). The CDR3 spans 15 residues. V gave up 0 bases and J gave up 5 bases, with 13 bases separating them. Germline lookup yields CDR1 SGHTA and CDR2 FQGNSA. The CDR3 DNA is TGTGCCAGCAGCTTAGCAGGGGTGGCTGTGGAGACCCAGTACTTC. As protein: CASSLAGVAVETQYF.